The clone carrying this T cell receptor (beta chain) was counted only a few times. What it binds is not known. TCR beta libraries were built with iRepertoire HTBI primers and Arm-PCR of CDR3 regions. TCRdb reprocessed the multiplex PCR reads with MiXCR, giving one entry per CDR3 protein. The table shows fewer than 650,000 distinct CDR3 sequences, with about 16% occurring only once. Time point defined: newly diagnosed GD, antithyroid drugs for less than 3 months. PBMC RNA served as the TCR library source. The CDR3 consists of 14 residues. Germline CDR1 DFQATT, CDR2 SNEGSKA (reference sequence). Trimming pared 3 bases from V and 3 bases from J, leaving 14 bases between. This entry is derived from a study of regulatory T cells in long-lasting Graves disease. General study findings and limits: Preferential use of TRBV28, TRBJ1-2 and TRBJ2-5 was seen in persistent disease.

These same data were also listed under a study on T cells in Graves' hyperthyroidism and ophthalmopathy. That report adds: Blood also contained most expanded thyroid clonotypes above 0.001.

The sequencing here drew on peripheral blood mononuclear cells (PBMCs), taken at new diagnosis, from a patient treated with antithyroid drugs. The receptor comes from a woman in her thirties with Graves disease. V gene TRBV20-1 combines with J gene TRBJ1-1; D not resolved. As DNA, the CDR3 is TGCAGTGCTAGTTTGATCGGTAGGTACACTGAAGCTTTCTTT. It is translated as CSASLIGRYTEAFF.